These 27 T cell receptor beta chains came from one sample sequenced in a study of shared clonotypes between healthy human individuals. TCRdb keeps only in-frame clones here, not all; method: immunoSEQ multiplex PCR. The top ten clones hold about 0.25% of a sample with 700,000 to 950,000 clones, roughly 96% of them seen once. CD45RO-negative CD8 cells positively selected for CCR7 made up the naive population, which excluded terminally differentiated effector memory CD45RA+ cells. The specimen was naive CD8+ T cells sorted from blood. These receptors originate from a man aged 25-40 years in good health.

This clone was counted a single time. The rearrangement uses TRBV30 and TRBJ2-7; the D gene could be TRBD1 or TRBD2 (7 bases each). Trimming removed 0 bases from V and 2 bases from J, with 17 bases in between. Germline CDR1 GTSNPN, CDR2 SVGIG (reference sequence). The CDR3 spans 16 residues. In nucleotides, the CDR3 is TGTGCCTGGAGTGTCCCCCTCAGGGGGGGTACCTACGAGCAGTACTTC. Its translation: CAWSVPLRGGTYEQYF.

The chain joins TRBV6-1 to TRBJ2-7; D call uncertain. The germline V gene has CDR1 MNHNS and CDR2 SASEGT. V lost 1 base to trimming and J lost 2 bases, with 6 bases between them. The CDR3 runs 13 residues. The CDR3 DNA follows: TGTGCCAGCAGTGAAGGCCTGACCTACGAGCAGTACTTC. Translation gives CASSEGLTYEQYF.

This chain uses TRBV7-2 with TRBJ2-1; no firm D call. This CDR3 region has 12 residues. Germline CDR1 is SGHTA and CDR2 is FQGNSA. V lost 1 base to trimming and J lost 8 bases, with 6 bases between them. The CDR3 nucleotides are TGTGCCAGCAGCTTAGAGGGCTATGAGCAGTTCTTC. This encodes CASSLEGYEQFF.

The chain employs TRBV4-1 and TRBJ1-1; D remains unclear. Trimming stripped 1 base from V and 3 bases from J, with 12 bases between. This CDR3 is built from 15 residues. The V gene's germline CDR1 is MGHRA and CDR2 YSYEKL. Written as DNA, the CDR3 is TGCGCCAGCAGCCAAGTAAAGGCGGTTGACACTGAAGCTTTCTTT. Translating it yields CASSQVKAVDTEAFF.

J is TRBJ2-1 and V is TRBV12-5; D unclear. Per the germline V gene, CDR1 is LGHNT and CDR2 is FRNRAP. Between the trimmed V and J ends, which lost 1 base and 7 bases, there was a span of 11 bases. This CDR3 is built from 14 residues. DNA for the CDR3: TGTGCTAGTGGTTTGGAGTTGAAAGGGAATGAGCAGTTCTTC. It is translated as CASGLELKGNEQFF.

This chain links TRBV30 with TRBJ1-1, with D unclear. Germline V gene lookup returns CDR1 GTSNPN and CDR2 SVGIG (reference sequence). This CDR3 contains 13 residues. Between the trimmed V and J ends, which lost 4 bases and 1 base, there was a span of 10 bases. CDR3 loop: CAWTFQQNTEAFF. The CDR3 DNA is TGTGCCTGGACATTCCAACAGAACACTGAAGCTTTCTTT.

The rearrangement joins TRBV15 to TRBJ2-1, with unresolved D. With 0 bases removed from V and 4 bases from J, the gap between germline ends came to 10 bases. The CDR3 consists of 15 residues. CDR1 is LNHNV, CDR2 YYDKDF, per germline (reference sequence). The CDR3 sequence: CATSREGPRYNEQFF. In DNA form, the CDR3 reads TGTGCCACCAGCAGAGAAGGGCCTAGGTACAATGAGCAGTTCTTC. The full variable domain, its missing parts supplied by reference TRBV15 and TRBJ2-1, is DAMVIQNPRYQVTQFGKPVTLSCSQTLNHNVMYWYQQKSSQAPKLLFHYYDKDFNNEADTPDNFQSRRPNTSFCFLDIRSPGLGDTAMYLCATSREGPRYNEQFFGPGTRLTVL.

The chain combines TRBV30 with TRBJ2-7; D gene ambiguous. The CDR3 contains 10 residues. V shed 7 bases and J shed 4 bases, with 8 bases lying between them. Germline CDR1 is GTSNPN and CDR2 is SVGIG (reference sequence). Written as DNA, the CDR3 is TGTGCCTACGGTTCTTACGAGCAGTACTTC. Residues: CAYGSYEQYF. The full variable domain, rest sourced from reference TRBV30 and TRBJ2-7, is SQTIHQWPATLVQPVGSPLSLECTVEGTSNPNLYWYRQAAGRGLQLLFYSVGIGQISSEVPQNLSASRPQDRQFILSSKKLLLSDSGFYLCAYGSYEQYFGPGTRLTVT.

CDR3 sequence: CASSTDSATNEKLFF. CDR3 nucleotide sequence: TGTGCCAGCAGCACCGACAGCGCAACTAATGAAAAACTGTTTTTT. This chain links TRBV7-9 with TRBJ1-4; D is possibly TRBD1 (5 bases). V lost 5 bases, J lost 0 bases, and 10 bases lay in between. CDR3 length: 15 residues. Germline assignment: CDR1 SEHNR and CDR2 FQNEAQ (reference sequence).

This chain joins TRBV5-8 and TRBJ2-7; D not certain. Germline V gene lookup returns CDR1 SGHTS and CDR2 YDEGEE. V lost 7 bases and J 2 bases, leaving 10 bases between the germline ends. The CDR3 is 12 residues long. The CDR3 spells CASFEETYEQYF. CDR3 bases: TGTGCCAGCTTCGAGGAAACCTACGAGCAGTACTTC.

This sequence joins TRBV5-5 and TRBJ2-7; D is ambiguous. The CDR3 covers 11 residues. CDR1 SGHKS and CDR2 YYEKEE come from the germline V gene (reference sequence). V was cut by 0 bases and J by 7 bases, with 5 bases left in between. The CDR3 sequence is CASSLVGEQYF. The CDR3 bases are TGTGCCAGCAGCTTGGTCGGTGAGCAGTACTTC.

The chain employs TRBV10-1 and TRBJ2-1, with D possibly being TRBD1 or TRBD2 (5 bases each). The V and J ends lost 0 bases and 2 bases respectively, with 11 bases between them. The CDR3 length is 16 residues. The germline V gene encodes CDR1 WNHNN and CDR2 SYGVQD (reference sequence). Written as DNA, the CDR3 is TGCGCCAGCAGTGAGTCGTGGGGGAGACCCTACAATGAGCAGTTCTTC. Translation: CASSESWGRPYNEQFF.

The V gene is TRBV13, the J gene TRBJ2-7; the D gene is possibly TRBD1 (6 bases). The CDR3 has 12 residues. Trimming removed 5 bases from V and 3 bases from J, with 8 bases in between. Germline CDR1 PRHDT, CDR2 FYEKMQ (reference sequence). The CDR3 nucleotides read TGTGCCAGCAGCCAGGACAGCTACGAGCAGTACTTC. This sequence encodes CASSQDSYEQYF.

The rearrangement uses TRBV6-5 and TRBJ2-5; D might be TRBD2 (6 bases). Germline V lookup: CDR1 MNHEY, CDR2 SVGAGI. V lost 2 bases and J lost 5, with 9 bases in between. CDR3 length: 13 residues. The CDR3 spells CASSYPSGETQYF. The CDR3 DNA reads TGTGCCAGCAGTTACCCAAGCGGGGAGACCCAGTACTTC.

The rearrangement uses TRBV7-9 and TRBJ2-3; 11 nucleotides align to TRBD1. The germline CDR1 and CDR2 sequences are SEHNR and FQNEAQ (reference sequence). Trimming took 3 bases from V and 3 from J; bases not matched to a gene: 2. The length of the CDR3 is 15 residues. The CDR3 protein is CASSLGQGVTDTQYF. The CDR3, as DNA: TGTGCCAGCAGCTTGGGACAGGGGGTGACAGATACGCAGTATTTT.

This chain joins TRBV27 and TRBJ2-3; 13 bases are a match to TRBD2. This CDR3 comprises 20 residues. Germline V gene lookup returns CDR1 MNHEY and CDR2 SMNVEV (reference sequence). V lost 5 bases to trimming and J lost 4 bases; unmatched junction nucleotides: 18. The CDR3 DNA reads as TGTGCCAGCAGTACGGCCCGACTAGCGGGAGGATGGCGGGACCCAGATACGCAGTATTTT. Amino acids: CASSTARLAGGWRDPDTQYF.

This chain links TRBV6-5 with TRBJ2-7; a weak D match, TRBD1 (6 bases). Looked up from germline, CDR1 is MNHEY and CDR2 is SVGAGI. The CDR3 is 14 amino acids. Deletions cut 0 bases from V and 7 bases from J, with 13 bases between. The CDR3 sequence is CASSYSATGREQYF. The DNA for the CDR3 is TGTGCCAGCAGTTACTCTGCCACAGGGCGTGAGCAGTACTTC.

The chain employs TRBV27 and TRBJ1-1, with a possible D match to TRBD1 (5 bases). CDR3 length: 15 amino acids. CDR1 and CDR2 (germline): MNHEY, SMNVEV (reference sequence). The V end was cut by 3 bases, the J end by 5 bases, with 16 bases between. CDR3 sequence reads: CASSLGRRAGTEAFF. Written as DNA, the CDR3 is TGTGCCAGCAGTTTGGGACGCCGAGCCGGGACTGAAGCTTTCTTT.

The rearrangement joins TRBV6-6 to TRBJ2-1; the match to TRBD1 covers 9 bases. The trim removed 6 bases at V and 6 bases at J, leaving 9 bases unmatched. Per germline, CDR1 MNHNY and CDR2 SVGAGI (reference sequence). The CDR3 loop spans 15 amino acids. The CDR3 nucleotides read TGTGCCAGCAGCCCCCGGGACAGGGAGAGCAATGAGCAGTTCTTC. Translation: CASSPRDRESNEQFF.

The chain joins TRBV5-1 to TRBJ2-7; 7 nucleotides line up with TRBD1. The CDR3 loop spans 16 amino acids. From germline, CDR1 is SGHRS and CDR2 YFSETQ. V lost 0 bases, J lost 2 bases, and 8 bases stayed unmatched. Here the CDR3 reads CASSLALMGQTYEQYF. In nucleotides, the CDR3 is TGCGCCAGCAGCTTGGCCCTTATGGGACAGACCTACGAGCAGTACTTC.

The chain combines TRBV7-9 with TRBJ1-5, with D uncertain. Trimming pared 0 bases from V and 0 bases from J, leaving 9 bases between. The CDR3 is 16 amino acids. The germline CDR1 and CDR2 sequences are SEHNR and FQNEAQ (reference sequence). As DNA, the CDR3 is TGTGCCAGCAGCTTAGCGGGTGCGAATAGCAATCAGCCCCAGCATTTT. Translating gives CASSLAGANSNQPQHF.

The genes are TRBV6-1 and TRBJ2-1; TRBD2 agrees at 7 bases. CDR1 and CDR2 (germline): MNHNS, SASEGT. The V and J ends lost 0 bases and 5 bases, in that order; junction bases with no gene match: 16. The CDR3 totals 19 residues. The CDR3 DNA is TGTGCCAGCAGTGAAGCGCTTCCGGGACTACCGAACCGAGACAATGAGCAGTTCTTC. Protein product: CASSEALPGLPNRDNEQFF.

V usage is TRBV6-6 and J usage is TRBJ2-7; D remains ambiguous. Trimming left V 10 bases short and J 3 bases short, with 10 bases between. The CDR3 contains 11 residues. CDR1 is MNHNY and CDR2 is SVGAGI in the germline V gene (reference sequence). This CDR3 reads CATLSGYEQYF. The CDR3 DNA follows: TGTGCCACCCTTTCGGGCTACGAGCAGTACTTC.

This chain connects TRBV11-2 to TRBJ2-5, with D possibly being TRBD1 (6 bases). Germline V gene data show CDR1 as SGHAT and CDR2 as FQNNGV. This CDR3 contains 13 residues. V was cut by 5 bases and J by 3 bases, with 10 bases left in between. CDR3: CASSAWTEETQYF. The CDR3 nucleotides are TGTGCCAGCAGCGCTTGGACAGAAGAGACCCAGTACTTC.

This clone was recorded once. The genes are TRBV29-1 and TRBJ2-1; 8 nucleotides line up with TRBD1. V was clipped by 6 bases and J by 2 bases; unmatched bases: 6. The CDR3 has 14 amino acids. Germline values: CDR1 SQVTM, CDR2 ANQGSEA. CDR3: CSVPDRATYNEQFF. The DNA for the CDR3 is TGCAGCGTCCCGGACAGGGCGACCTACAATGAGCAGTTCTTC.

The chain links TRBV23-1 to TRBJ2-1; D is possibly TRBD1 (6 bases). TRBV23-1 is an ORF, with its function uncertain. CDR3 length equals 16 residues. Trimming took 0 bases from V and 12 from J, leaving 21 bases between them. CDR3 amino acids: CASSQSVPVDTGRQFF. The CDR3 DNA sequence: TGCGCCAGCAGTCAATCGGTCCCCGTTGACACAGGGAGGCAGTTCTTC.

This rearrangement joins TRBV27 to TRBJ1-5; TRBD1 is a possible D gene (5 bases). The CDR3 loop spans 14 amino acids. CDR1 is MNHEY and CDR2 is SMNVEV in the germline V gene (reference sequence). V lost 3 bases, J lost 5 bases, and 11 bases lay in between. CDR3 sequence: CASSLQRGDQPQHF. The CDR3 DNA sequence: TGTGCCAGCAGTTTGCAGCGGGGGGATCAGCCCCAGCATTTT.